This TCR beta chain was captured in a study of Ad26.COV2.S vaccination and SARS-CoV-2 variants. Sample treatment: roughly 20 received Ad26.COV2.S at low or high dose, single or two shots; roughly 5 received placebo; per-sample allocation not given. Repertoires come from day 63 after the first vaccine or placebo injection. The donor was a Boston adult aged 18-55 years. The CDR3 runs 14 residues. The V end lost 2 bases, the J end lost 7 bases, and 12 bases lay between the germline ends. Germline CDR1 MNHNY, CDR2 SVGAGI (reference sequence). The method was immunoSEQ multiplex PCR; TCRdb's version includes in-frame clones alone and lacks a portion of them. The table lists about 400,000 clones, around 91% of them singletons. General study results and limits: Post-vaccination spike-specific CD8+ and CD4+ T cell responses reportedly had substantial breadth. It was vaccine recipients, not placebo recipients, who had the higher spike-specific TCR breadth.

Regarding this clone: What it binds is not known.

Sequencing was performed on peripheral blood, taken in a trial of Ad26.COV2.S vaccine versus placebo. V gene TRBV6-6 combines with J gene TRBJ2-1; the D is unclear. This TCR was sampled from a person between 18 and 60 years old who received the Ad26.COV2.S COVID-19 vaccine or a placebo. The CDR3 is CASSYPGVGNEQFF. Written as DNA, the CDR3 is TGTGCCAGCAGTTACCCGGGCGTGGGGAATGAGCAGTTCTTC.